The 24 T cell receptor beta chains below all came from one sample that was sequenced in a study of human T cells and chemical hapten exposure. TCRdb passed the RACE reads through MiXCR, listing each CDR3 protein once. The sample records approximately 95,000 distinct CDR3 sequences, 10% to 12% being singletons. The time point is: patch test 2, 6 weeks after DPC sensitization. As to treatment: therapeutic diphenylcyclopropenone sensitization with weekly scalp DPC. The input for sequencing was whole blood, taken in connection with sensitization to the hapten diphenylcyclopropenone (DPC). Source of these receptors: a woman aged 40-49 years with alopecia areata. Some clones in this sample may be carry-over from other donors' samples.

This rearrangement joins TRBV3-1 to TRBJ2-1, with a weak D call TRBD2 (6 bases). Germline loops: CDR1 LGHDT, CDR2 YNNKEL (reference sequence). Trimming shortened V by 0 bases and J by 10 bases, and 13 bases separated the two germline ends. CDR3 size: 14 residues. CDR3 sequence: CASSQDAIAAEQFF. DNA for the CDR3: TGTGCCAGCAGCCAAGATGCTATAGCGGCGGAGCAGTTCTTC.

This chain links TRBV25-1 with TRBJ1-2; D not certain. Germline V gene sequence: CDR1 MGHDK, CDR2 SYGVNS. CDR3 length: 12 amino acids. V shed 5 bases and J shed 4 bases, with 8 bases lying between them. This CDR3 is CASSRTVYGYTF. The CDR3, as DNA: TGTGCCAGCAGTAGGACGGTCTATGGCTACACCTTC.

This clonotype was seen a handful of times. The rearrangement uses TRBV6-2 or TRBV6-3 and TRBJ2-3; D is uncertain. CDR3 length: 13 amino acids. V lost 6 bases and J lost 3, with 10 bases in between. In germline, CDR1 is MNHEY, CDR2 SVGEGT. The CDR3 nucleotides are TGTGCCAGCAGCGACGACGGGACAGATACGCAGTATTTT. This codes for CASSDDGTDTQYF.

As DNA, the CDR3 is TGCGCCAGCAGTGGGGAGAACGCAGGGAGATCTGAAGCTTTCTTT. Its protein is CASSGENAGRSEAFF. The rearrangement links TRBV5-1 to TRBJ1-1; D may be TRBD1 (5 bases). With 5 bases removed from V and 6 bases from J, the gap between germline ends came to 20 bases. The CDR3 spans 15 residues. CDR1 is SGHRS and CDR2 is YFSETQ in the germline V gene.

The sample holds a few counts of this clonotype. This CDR3 reads CASSQEGGQSFYGYTF. The CDR3 region has the DNA TGCGCCAGCAGCCAAGAAGGGGGACAGAGTTTCTATGGCTACACCTTC. The chain links TRBV4-3 to TRBJ1-2; 7 bases agree with TRBD1. V shed 0 bases and J 4 bases; nucleotides not matched to a gene: 8. The germline CDR1 and CDR2 sequences are LGHNA and YSLEER. The CDR3 consists of 16 residues.

This clonotype was detected ten times or more. The rearrangement uses TRBV20-1 and TRBJ1-1, with 8 positions matching TRBD1. The CDR3 consists of 14 residues. J gave up 3 bases and V 0 bases, and 3 bases lay outside the gene matches. Per the germline V gene, CDR1 is DFQATT and CDR2 is SNEGSKA (reference sequence). This CDR3 is CSARDRTGYTEAFF. DNA for the CDR3: TGCAGTGCTAGAGATCGGACAGGGTACACTGAAGCTTTCTTT.

This clonotype has a count of ten or more. This chain joins TRBV20-1 and TRBJ2-3, with D possibly matching TRBD1 (5 bases). CDR1 is DFQATT and CDR2 is SNEGSKA in the germline V gene (reference sequence). V was shortened by 2 bases and J by 4 bases, with 16 bases between the two germline ends. The CDR3 is 15 amino acids. CDR3 in DNA: TGCAGTGCTAGATCCCCCCAGGGTTTCGCAGATACGCAGTATTTT. Its protein product is CSARSPQGFADTQYF.

This clonotype came up a few times. This chain joins TRBV6-6 and TRBJ1-5; 9 nucleotides agree with TRBD1. Germline values: CDR1 MNHNY, CDR2 SVGAGI (reference sequence). This CDR3 contains 20 residues. Germline trimming cut 6 bases from V and 0 bases from J; bases unmatched to any gene: 18. The CDR3 sequence is CASSLDMDRGYRHSNQPQHF. The CDR3, as DNA: TGTGCCAGCAGCCTAGACATGGACAGGGGCTACCGACATAGCAATCAGCCCCAGCATTTT.

The V call is TRBV9, the J call TRBJ2-3, with D perhaps being TRBD1 or TRBD2 (6 bases each). V lost 2 bases, J lost 2 bases, and 12 bases lay in between. The CDR3 sequence is 15 residues long. Germline CDR1 and CDR2: SGDLS and YYNGEE. In DNA form, the CDR3 reads TGTGCCAGCAGCGTGAGGGGGGCCTACACAGATACGCAGTATTTT. Translated: CASSVRGAYTDTQYF.

This clonotype was seen at least ten times. The rearrangement links TRBV19 to TRBJ1-1, with 7 bases identical to TRBD1. V was clipped by 3 bases and J by 4 bases; unmatched bases: 5. CDR1 and CDR2 from the germline V gene are LNHDA and SQIVND (reference sequence). This CDR3 has 14 amino acids. For the CDR3, the DNA is TGTGCCAGTAGTATCACAGGGGTGGGCACTGAAGCTTTCTTT. It codes for CASSITGVGTEAFF. The complete variable domain, with remaining parts taken from reference TRBV19 and TRBJ1-1, reads DGGITQSPKYLFRKEGQNVTLSCEQNLNHDAMYWYRQDPGQGLRLIYYSQIVNDFQKGDIAEGYSVSREKKESFPLTVTSAQKNPTAFYLCASSITGVGTEAFFGQGTRLTVV.

The chain employs TRBV20-1 and TRBJ2-7; 12 bases line up with TRBD2. CDR3 length: 16 residues. Germline CDR1 DFQATT, CDR2 SNEGSKA (reference sequence). V lost 3 bases, J lost 2 bases, and 8 bases stayed unmatched. This CDR3 is CSASILAGGVTYEQYF. CDR3 DNA: TGCAGTGCTAGTATCCTAGCGGGAGGGGTAACCTACGAGCAGTACTTC.

A few counts support this clonotype. V gene TRBV11-2 combines with J gene TRBJ1-1; TRBD1 matches 7 bases. Losses at the gene ends were 2 bases for V and 5 bases for J; bases not matched to a gene: 5. Germline V gene sequence: CDR1 SGHAT, CDR2 FQNNGV. The length of the CDR3 is 14 residues. The CDR3 region has the DNA TGTGCCAGCAGCTTACAGGGGGTGGAGACTGAAGCTTTCTTT. Amino acids: CASSLQGVETEAFF.

The rearrangement uses TRBV27 and TRBJ1-2, with D tentatively TRBD1 (5 bases). CDR1 is MNHEY, CDR2 SMNVEV, per germline (reference sequence). The CDR3 loop spans 14 amino acids. Trimming shortened V by 0 bases and J by 8 bases, and 13 bases separated the two germline ends. The CDR3: CASSLSVGAQGYTF. In DNA form, the CDR3 reads TGTGCCAGCAGTTTATCAGTAGGGGCTCAAGGCTACACCTTC.

This clonotype has a count of ten or more. CDR3 DNA sequence: TGTGCCAGCAGCTTCCAGCGAGGAGGGGAGACCCAGTACTTC. Translation: CASSFQRGGETQYF. This rearrangement joins TRBV7-2 to TRBJ2-5; maybe TRBD2 (6 bases). The CDR3 runs to 14 residues. Germline lookup yields CDR1 SGHTA and CDR2 FQGNSA. With 3 bases removed from V and 5 bases from J, the gap between germline ends came to 13 bases. Full variable domain (missing parts from reference TRBV7-2 and TRBJ2-5): GAGVSQSPSNKVTEKGKDVELRCDPISGHTALYWYRQSLGQGLEFLIYFQGNSAPDKSGLPSDRFSAERTGGSVSTLTIQRTQQEDSAVYLCASSFQRGGETQYFGPGTRLLVL.

The chain recombines TRBV2 with TRBJ2-3; D possibly corresponds to TRBD2 (6 bases). This CDR3 contains 15 residues. V lost 3 bases to trimming and J lost 3 bases, with 13 bases between them. Per germline, CDR1 SNHLY and CDR2 FYNNEI. CDR3 DNA: TGTGCCAGCAGTGAGGAGGGACTCCAAACAGATACGCAGTATTTT. Translating gives CASSEEGLQTDTQYF. Using reference TRBV2 and TRBJ2-3 for the parts outside the CDR3, the full variable domain is EPEVTQTPSHQVTQMGQEVILRCVPISNHLYFYWYRQILGQKVEFLVSFYNNEISEKSEIFDDQFSVERPDGSNFTLKIRSTKLEDSAMYFCASSEEGLQTDTQYFGPGTRLTVL.

This clonotype came up a few times. The chain combines TRBV7-8 with TRBJ1-2, with D uncertain. Looked up from germline, CDR1 is SGHVS and CDR2 is FQNEAQ. V was pared by 4 bases and J by 6 bases, with 12 bases between. This CDR3 has 13 residues. The CDR3 loop reads CASSSRQRNGYTF. As DNA, the CDR3 is TGTGCCAGCAGCTCCCGTCAACGAAATGGCTACACCTTC.

This clonotype was counted at least ten times. This chain connects TRBV7-8 to TRBJ2-7; D perhaps matches TRBD2 (7 bases). Trimming shortened V by 3 bases and J by 4 bases, and 13 bases separated the two germline ends. The CDR3 has 14 residues. In germline, CDR1 is SGHVS, CDR2 FQNEAQ. DNA for the CDR3: TGTGCCAGCAGCTTGGCGGGGGCGACTTACGAGCAGTACTTC. It specifies CASSLAGATYEQYF.

This clonotype has more than one count but fewer than ten. This chain connects TRBV20-1 to TRBJ2-7, with 8 bases aligning to TRBD2. With V trimmed by 5 bases and J by 1 base, 10 bases remained unmatched. In germline, CDR1 is DFQATT, CDR2 SNEGSKA (reference sequence). This CDR3 region has 15 residues. CDR3 residues: CSASSVAGGSYEQYF. As DNA, the CDR3 is TGCAGTGCTTCCAGCGTCGCGGGGGGTTCCTACGAGCAGTACTTC.

This clonotype was observed at least ten times. This chain connects TRBV12-3 or TRBV12-4 to TRBJ2-4; weak D call: TRBD1 (6 bases). This CDR3 has 17 amino acids. The ends were cut back, 5 bases at V and 1 base at J, with 18 bases in the middle. The CDR3 loop reads CASSRLTGGKAKNIQYF. CDR3 DNA sequence: TGTGCCAGCAGTCGGCTGACAGGAGGCAAGGCCAAAAACATTCAGTACTTC.

This clonotype was picked up a small number of times. V gene TRBV6-5 combines with J gene TRBJ2-4; perhaps D is TRBD1 or TRBD2 (5 bases each). This CDR3 contains 14 residues. V lost 2 bases to trimming and J lost 5 bases, with 10 bases between them. Germline V lookup: CDR1 MNHEY, CDR2 SVGAGI. CDR3 nucleotide sequence: TGTGCCAGCAGTTACACGGGGCGGCAAAACATTCAGTACTTC. It yields the protein CASSYTGRQNIQYF.

For this clonotype: A read error may be the cause here, since a much bigger clone is one base away. V gene TRBV24-1 combines with J gene TRBJ2-1, with 13 positions matching TRBD2. This CDR3 region has 16 residues. Germline V gene lookup returns CDR1 KGHDR and CDR2 SFDVKD. CDR3 region: CATSDGLAGVYNEQLF. In DNA, the CDR3 is TGTGCCACCAGTGACGGACTAGCGGGGGTCTACAATGAGCAGCTCTTC.

Of note for this clonotype: A much larger clone lies a single base off, so this may be a read error. The CDR3 here is CASSYGSSGANVLTF. The DNA of the CDR3 is TGTGCCAGCAGTTACGGGAGTTCTGGGGCCAACGTCCTGACTTTC. This chain connects TRBV12-3 or TRBV12-4 to TRBJ2-6; maybe TRBD2 (6 bases). This CDR3 spans 15 amino acids. V was pared by 4 bases and J by 1 base, with 8 bases between.

In this sample, this clonotype turned up many times. The chain recombines TRBV7-9 with TRBJ2-1, with 13 bases that match TRBD2. V dropped 5 bases and J dropped 8; count of bases not matched to a gene: 12. Germline V gene sequence: CDR1 SEHNR, CDR2 FQNEAQ (reference sequence). The CDR3 is 17 amino acids. Written as DNA, the CDR3 is TGTGCCAGCAGCCTAGGGACTAGCGGGAAACCTTTGTATGAGCAGTTCTTC. Amino acids: CASSLGTSGKPLYEQFF.

This clonotype was seen many times. This chain joins TRBV5-6 and TRBJ1-2; maybe TRBD1 (6 bases). Germline-derived CDR1 and CDR2 are SGHDT and YYEEEE. V was cut by 3 bases and J by 3 bases, with 18 bases left in between. The CDR3 is made up of 16 amino acids. The CDR3 sequence: CASSSPGGAGDYGYTF. The CDR3 DNA is TGTGCCAGCAGCTCCCCCGGGGGCGCCGGTGACTATGGCTACACCTTC.